Following are 23 T cell receptor beta chains from one sample sequenced in a study of blood T cell repertoires in COVID-19. Produced via immunoSEQ multiplex PCR; TCRdb's table is partial and in-frame only. The sample consists of under 300,000 clones, around 85% of them appearing once. Source material: peripheral blood. Receptors originate from a woman aged 70-85 years with acute or convalescent COVID-19.

This chain uses TRBV5-1 with TRBJ2-6; D ambiguous. Germline V gene lookup returns CDR1 SGHRS and CDR2 YFSETQ. Trimming took 0 bases from V and 0 from J, leaving 4 bases between them. The CDR3 is made up of 15 amino acids. Here the CDR3 DNA reads TGCGCCAGCAGCTTGGGTCACTCTGGGGCCAACGTCCTGACTTTC. Residues: CASSLGHSGANVLTF.

The chain recombines TRBV4-1 with TRBJ1-5, with a weak D call TRBD1 (5 bases). The germline gives CDR1 MGHRA, CDR2 YSYEKL. The CDR3 contains 14 residues. V lost 5 bases, J lost 4 bases, and 12 bases lay in between. The chain's CDR3 is CASSVVGANQPQHF. CDR3 sequence (DNA): TGCGCCAGCAGCGTCGTTGGGGCGAATCAGCCCCAGCATTTT.

The chain joins TRBV29-1 to TRBJ1-1; 9 nucleotides agree with TRBD1. V shed 7 bases and J 1 base; nucleotides not matched to a gene: 10. There are 15 residues in the CDR3. Germline V gene lookup returns CDR1 SQVTM and CDR2 ANQGSEA. DNA of the CDR3: TGCAGCGGACGGACAGGGGCGATTTCGAACACTGAAGCTTTCTTT. Translation: CSGRTGAISNTEAFF. The full variable domain, with the rest looked up from reference TRBV29-1 and TRBJ1-1, is SAVISQKPSRDICQRGTSLTIQCQVDSQVTMMFWYRQQPGQSLTLIATANQGSEATYESGFVIDKFPISRPNLTFSTLTVSNMSPEDSSIYLCSGRTGAISNTEAFFGQGTRLTVV.

The chain uses TRBV18 and TRBJ1-2; tentative D call: TRBD1 (5 bases). Between the trimmed V and J ends, which lost 3 bases and 8 bases, there was a span of 10 bases. CDR1 and CDR2 from the germline V gene are KGHSH and LQKENI. The CDR3 loop spans 12 amino acids. The CDR3 region has the DNA TGTGCCAGCTCACCGGAAGGGGTCGGCTACACCTTC. Its translation is CASSPEGVGYTF.

This chain uses TRBV14 with TRBJ2-6; maybe TRBD1 (5 bases). The germline V gene encodes CDR1 SGHDN and CDR2 FVKESK. The CDR3 covers 12 residues. V was cut by 4 bases and J by 15 bases, with 13 bases left in between. The CDR3 DNA follows: TGTGCCAGCAGCCTTATGCAAGGGGACCTGACTTTC. Protein product: CASSLMQGDLTF.

The rearrangement joins TRBV19 to TRBJ1-1; D not certain. The CDR3 covers 14 residues. CDR1 is LNHDA and CDR2 is SQIVND in the germline V gene (reference sequence). The ends were cut back, 4 bases at V and 1 base at J, with 10 bases in the middle. The CDR3 spells CASSNPRRNTEAFF. The CDR3 DNA follows: TGTGCCAGTAGTAACCCTCGGAGGAACACTGAAGCTTTCTTT.

The chain carries TRBV6-5 and TRBJ2-3, with D perhaps TRBD1 (5 bases). The CDR3 length is 14 residues. Trimming took 5 bases from V and 0 from J, leaving 9 bases between them. CDR1 is MNHEY, CDR2 SVGAGI, per germline. The CDR3 coding sequence is TGTGCCAGCAGTCTGACAGCCAGCACAGATACGCAGTATTTT. Encoded protein: CASSLTASTDTQYF.

This CDR3 is CASRYRGNTEAFF. CDR3 nucleotide sequence: TGTGCCAGCAGGTACAGGGGGAACACTGAAGCTTTCTTT. The chain links TRBV6-5 to TRBJ1-1; 7 positions match TRBD1. In germline, CDR1 is MNHEY, CDR2 SVGAGI. The CDR3 is 13 residues long. After removal of 6 bases from V and 1 base from J, the junction contained 2 bases not matched to a gene.

Note on this clone: The DNA is left out, because the CDR3 cannot be placed on it with certainty; the CDR3 is given as TCRdb lists it. The chain joins TRBV9 to TRBJ2-5; the table assigns TRBD2, which was not confirmed against the DNA. The CDR3 spans 14 amino acids, including both terminal residues. From germline, CDR1 is SGDLS and CDR2 YYNGEE. The CDR3 reads CASSTSRTSETQYF.

This clone was counted a single time. The chain combines TRBV5-1 with TRBJ2-5, with 8 bases matching TRBD2. The length of the CDR3 is 14 residues. The J segment lost 1 base and the V segment lost 6 bases, leaving 5 bases of the junction unmatched. Germline CDR1 is SGHRS and CDR2 is YFSETQ. The CDR3 bases are TGCGCCAGCAACCCCCTAGCGGGCCAAGAGACCCAGTACTTC. Amino acid sequence: CASNPLAGQETQYF.

J is TRBJ2-1 and V is TRBV11-2; D not resolved. V was trimmed by 3 bases and J by 9 bases, leaving 9 bases between them. The germline gives CDR1 SGHAT, CDR2 FQNNGV. This CDR3 is built from 12 residues. The CDR3 DNA is TGTGCCAGCAGCTTCGTTGGCGGTGAGCAGTTCTTC. Protein product: CASSFVGGEQFF. Full variable domain (rest looked up from reference TRBV11-2 and TRBJ2-1): EAGVAQSPRYKIIEKRQSVAFWCNPISGHATLYWYQQILGQGPKLLIQFQNNGVVDDSQLPKDRFSAERLKGVDSTLKIQPAKLEDSAVYLCASSFVGGEQFFGPGTRLTVL.

This chain connects TRBV5-8 to TRBJ2-6; D is perhaps TRBD1 (6 bases). CDR3 length: 15 residues. V lost 3 bases and J 7 bases, leaving 14 bases between the germline ends. The V gene's germline CDR1 is SGHTS and CDR2 YDEGEE. CDR3 DNA: TGTGCCAGCAGCTCATGGGACACCCGAGCCAACGTCCTGACTTTC. Translation gives CASSSWDTRANVLTF.

The chain uses TRBV5-1 and TRBJ1-5; D is possibly TRBD1 (5 bases). The V gene lost 0 bases and the J gene lost 5 bases, with 12 bases spanning the gap. The CDR3 spans 15 residues. Germline CDR1 reads SGHRS; CDR2 reads YFSETQ. CDR3 DNA: TGCGCCAGCAGCTTGGACGGGGGTCCCTATCAGCCCCAGCATTTT. It translates to CASSLDGGPYQPQHF.

The V call is TRBV12-3 or TRBV12-4, the J call TRBJ1-3; D uncertain. Trimming shortened V by 6 bases and J by 4 bases, and 10 bases separated the two germline ends. The CDR3 sequence is 13 residues long. DNA of the CDR3: TGTGCCAGCAGCCCGGGAGGGGGAAACACCATATATTTT. Its protein is CASSPGGGNTIYF.

The V and J genes are TRBV7-9 and TRBJ1-5; tentatively, D is TRBD1 (5 bases). Trimming stripped 1 base from V and 7 bases from J, with 11 bases between. CDR3 length equals 14 residues. Germline values: CDR1 SEHNR, CDR2 FQNEAQ (reference sequence). The CDR3 loop reads CASSLESGPQPQHF. The CDR3 nucleotides read TGTGCCAGCAGCTTAGAGTCAGGGCCACAGCCCCAGCATTTT.

This clone was found once. The chain has TRBV30 and TRBJ1-2; D not certain. Per germline, CDR1 GTSNPN and CDR2 SVGIG (reference sequence). V was cut by 0 bases and J by 8 bases, with 13 bases left in between. The CDR3 has 13 amino acids. This CDR3 is CAWSVSGSSGYTF. Written as DNA, the CDR3 is TGTGCCTGGAGTGTAAGCGGTTCCTCCGGCTACACCTTC. Using reference TRBV30 and TRBJ1-2 for the parts outside the CDR3, the full variable domain is SQTIHQWPATLVQPVGSPLSLECTVEGTSNPNLYWYRQAAGRGLQLLFYSVGIGQISSEVPQNLSASRPQDRQFILSSKKLLLSDSGFYLCAWSVSGSSGYTFGSGTRLTVV.

The rearrangement joins TRBV7-9 to TRBJ1-2; tentative D call: TRBD1 (6 bases). V lost 4 bases, J lost 5 bases, and 11 bases lay in between. The germline V gene encodes CDR1 SEHNR and CDR2 FQNEAQ (reference sequence). The CDR3 loop spans 13 amino acids. CDR3 nucleotides: TGTGCCAGCAGCTCGACAGGAATGTATGGCTACACCTTC. Protein product: CASSSTGMYGYTF. The whole variable domain, remainder taken from reference TRBV7-9 and TRBJ1-2, is DTGVSQNPRHKITKRGQNVTFRCDPISEHNRLYWYRQTLGQGPEFLTYFQNEAQLEKSRLLSDRFSAERPKGSFSTLEIQRTEQGDSAMYLCASSSTGMYGYTFGSGTRLTVV.

The gene calls are TRBV7-8 and TRBJ2-7; maybe TRBD1 (6 bases). The CDR3 totals 15 residues. The V and J ends lost 4 bases and 1 base respectively, with 14 bases between them. The V gene's germline CDR1 is SGHVS and CDR2 FQNEAQ. This CDR3 reads CASSWTSDRSYEQYF. Here the CDR3 DNA reads TGTGCCAGCAGCTGGACGTCCGACAGGTCCTACGAGCAGTACTTC.

The V gene is TRBV6-2 or TRBV6-3, the J gene TRBJ2-5, with D possibly TRBD2 on 6 matching bases. Germline V CDR1 and CDR2: MNHEY, SVGEGT. The V end lost 2 bases, the J end lost 5 bases, and 15 bases lay between the germline ends. The CDR3 loop spans 15 amino acids. This CDR3 reads CASSYPGGAWETQYF. The CDR3 DNA follows: TGTGCCAGCAGTTACCCCGGGGGAGCGTGGGAGACCCAGTACTTC.

The chain joins TRBV6-1 to TRBJ1-1; no reliable D call. CDR3 length: 15 residues. Germline loops: CDR1 MNHNS, CDR2 SASEGT. Trimming stripped 2 bases from V and 1 base from J, with 11 bases between. The CDR3 DNA reads as TGTGCCAGCAGTGAAACTAGGGCATCGAACACTGAAGCTTTCTTT. It yields the protein CASSETRASNTEAFF.

This clone was counted many times. The chain employs TRBV12-5 and TRBJ2-5, with D uncertain. CDR1 is LGHNT, CDR2 FRNRAP, per germline. The CDR3 loop spans 13 amino acids. Deletions cut 5 bases from V and 3 bases from J, with 10 bases between. CDR3 sequence reads: CASGLRGEETQYF. The CDR3 coding sequence is TGTGCTAGTGGTCTTAGAGGAGAAGAGACCCAGTACTTC. The whole variable domain, filled in from reference TRBV12-5 and TRBJ2-5, reads DARVTQTPRHKVTEMGQEVTMRCQPILGHNTVFWYRQTMMQGLELLAYFRNRAPLDDSGMPKDRFSAEMPDATLATLKIQPSEPRDSAVYFCASGLRGEETQYFGPGTRLLVL.

V gene TRBV5-1 combines with J gene TRBJ1-1; TRBD1 matches at 10 bases. The germline CDR1 and CDR2 sequences are SGHRS and YFSETQ. The CDR3 spans 14 residues. Trimming at V came to 3 bases and at J to 6 bases, leaving 5 bases not matched to a gene. The CDR3 DNA reads TGCGCCAGCAGCTCAACCGGGACAGGGGCTGAAGCTTTCTTT. Its protein is CASSSTGTGAEAFF.

The rearrangement joins TRBV4-1 to TRBJ2-3; 8 nucleotides agree with TRBD2. CDR1 and CDR2 (germline): MGHRA, YSYEKL. This CDR3 is built from 17 residues. Germline trimming cut 1 base from V and 4 bases from J; bases unmatched to any gene: 10. CDR3 coding DNA: TGCGCCAGCAGCCAAGCGCTACAGCGGGGGACACCAGATACGCAGTATTTT. This translates into CASSQALQRGTPDTQYF.